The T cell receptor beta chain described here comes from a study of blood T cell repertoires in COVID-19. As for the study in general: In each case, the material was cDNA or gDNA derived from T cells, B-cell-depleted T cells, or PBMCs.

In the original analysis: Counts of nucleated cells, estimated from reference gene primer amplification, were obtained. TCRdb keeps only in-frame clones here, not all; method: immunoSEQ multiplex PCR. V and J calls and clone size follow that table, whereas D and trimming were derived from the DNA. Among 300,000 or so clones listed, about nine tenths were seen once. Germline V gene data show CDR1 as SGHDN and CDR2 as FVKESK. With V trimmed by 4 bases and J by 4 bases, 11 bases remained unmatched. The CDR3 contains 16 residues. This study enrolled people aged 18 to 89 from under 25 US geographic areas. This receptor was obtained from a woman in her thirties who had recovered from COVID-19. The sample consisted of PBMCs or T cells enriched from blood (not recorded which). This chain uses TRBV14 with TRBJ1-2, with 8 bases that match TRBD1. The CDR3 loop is CASSLRTGRVVYGYTF. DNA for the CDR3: TGTGCCAGCAGCCTTCGGACAGGGCGAGTCGTCTATGGCTACACCTTC.